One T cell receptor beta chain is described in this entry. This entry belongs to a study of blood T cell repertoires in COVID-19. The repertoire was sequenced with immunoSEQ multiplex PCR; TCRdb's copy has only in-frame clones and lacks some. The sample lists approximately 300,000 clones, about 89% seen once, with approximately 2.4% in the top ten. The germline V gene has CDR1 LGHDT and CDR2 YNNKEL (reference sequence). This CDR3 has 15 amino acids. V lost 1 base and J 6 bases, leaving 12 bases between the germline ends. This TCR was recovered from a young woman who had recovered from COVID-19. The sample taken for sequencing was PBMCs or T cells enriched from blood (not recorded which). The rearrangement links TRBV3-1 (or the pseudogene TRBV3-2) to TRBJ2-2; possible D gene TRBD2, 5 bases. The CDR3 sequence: CASSQAPTSAGELFF. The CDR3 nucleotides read TGTGCCAGCAGCCAAGCCCCAACTAGTGCCGGGGAGCTGTTTTTT.